These 4 T cell receptor beta chains originate from one sample sequenced in a study of T cell responses to AZD1222 COVID-19 vaccine. The method was immunoSEQ multiplex PCR; TCRdb's version includes in-frame clones alone and lacks a portion of them. The profile shows 130,000 or so clones, roughly 85% of them singletons. The sequences come from peripheral blood, collected on day 0 of AZD1222 vaccination. The source of these receptors is an adult in good health.

CDR3 residues: CASSLDSNRQPQHF. CDR3 nucleotides: TGTGCCAGTAGTCTGGACTCCAATCGTCAGCCCCAGCATTTT. The gene calls are TRBV19 and TRBJ1-5; unclear D gene. The CDR3 totals 14 residues. The ends were cut back, 5 bases at V and 6 bases at J, with 14 bases in the middle. CDR1 is LNHDA and CDR2 is SQIVND in the germline V gene (reference sequence).

The chain has TRBV6-5 and TRBJ1-2, with 7 nucleotides matching TRBD1. This CDR3 is built from 13 residues. After removal of 4 bases from V and 3 bases from J, the junction contained 2 bases not matched to a gene. Germline V gives CDR1 MNHEY, CDR2 SVGAGI. CDR3 nucleotide sequence: TGTGCCAGCAGTTTCGGACAGGACTATGGCTACACCTTC. Amino acid sequence: CASSFGQDYGYTF.

The rearrangement links TRBV13 to TRBJ2-1, with TRBD2 matching over 9 bases. CDR3 size: 16 residues. Germline CDR1 reads PRHDT; CDR2 reads FYEKMQ (reference sequence). Trimming at V came to 2 bases and at J to 6 bases, leaving 8 bases not matched to a gene. The CDR3 sequence is CASSLRWTSDRNEQFF. CDR3 in DNA: TGTGCCAGCAGCTTAAGGTGGACTAGCGACCGCAATGAGCAGTTCTTC.

The chain employs TRBV27 and TRBJ2-7, with TRBD1 identical over 9 bases. V was pared by 5 bases and J by 4 bases, with 9 bases of the junction left unmatched. CDR1 and CDR2 from the germline V gene are MNHEY and SMNVEV (reference sequence). The CDR3 runs to 15 residues. The CDR3: CASSRDRDRVYEQYF. The CDR3 bases are TGTGCCAGCAGTCGAGACCGGGACAGGGTTTACGAGCAGTACTTC.